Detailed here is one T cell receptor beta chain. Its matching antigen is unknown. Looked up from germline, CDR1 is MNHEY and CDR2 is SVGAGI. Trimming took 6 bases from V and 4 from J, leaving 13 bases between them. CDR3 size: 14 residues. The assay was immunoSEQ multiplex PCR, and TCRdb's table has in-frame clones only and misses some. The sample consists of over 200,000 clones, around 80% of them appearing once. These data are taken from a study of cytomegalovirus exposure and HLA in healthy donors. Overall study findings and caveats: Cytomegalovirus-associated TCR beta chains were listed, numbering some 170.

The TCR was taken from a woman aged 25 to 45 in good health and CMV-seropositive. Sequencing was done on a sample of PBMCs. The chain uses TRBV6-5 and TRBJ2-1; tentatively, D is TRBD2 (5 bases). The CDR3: CASRPDSFYNEQFF. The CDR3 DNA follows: TGTGCCAGCAGACCGGACTCTTTTTACAATGAGCAGTTCTTC.